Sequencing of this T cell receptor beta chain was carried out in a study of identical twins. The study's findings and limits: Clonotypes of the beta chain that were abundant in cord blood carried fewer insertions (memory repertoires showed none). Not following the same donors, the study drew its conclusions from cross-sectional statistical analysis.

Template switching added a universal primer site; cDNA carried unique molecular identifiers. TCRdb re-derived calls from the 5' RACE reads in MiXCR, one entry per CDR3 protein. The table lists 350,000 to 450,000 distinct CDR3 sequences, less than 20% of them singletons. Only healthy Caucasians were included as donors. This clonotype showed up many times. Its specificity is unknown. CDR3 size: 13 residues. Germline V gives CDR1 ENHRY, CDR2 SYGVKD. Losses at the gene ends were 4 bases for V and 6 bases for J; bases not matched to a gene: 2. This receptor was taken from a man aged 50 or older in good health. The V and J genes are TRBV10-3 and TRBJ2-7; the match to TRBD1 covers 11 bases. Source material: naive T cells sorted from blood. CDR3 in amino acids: CAISVGTGGEQYF. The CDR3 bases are TGTGCCATCAGTGTTGGGACAGGGGGCGAGCAGTACTTC.